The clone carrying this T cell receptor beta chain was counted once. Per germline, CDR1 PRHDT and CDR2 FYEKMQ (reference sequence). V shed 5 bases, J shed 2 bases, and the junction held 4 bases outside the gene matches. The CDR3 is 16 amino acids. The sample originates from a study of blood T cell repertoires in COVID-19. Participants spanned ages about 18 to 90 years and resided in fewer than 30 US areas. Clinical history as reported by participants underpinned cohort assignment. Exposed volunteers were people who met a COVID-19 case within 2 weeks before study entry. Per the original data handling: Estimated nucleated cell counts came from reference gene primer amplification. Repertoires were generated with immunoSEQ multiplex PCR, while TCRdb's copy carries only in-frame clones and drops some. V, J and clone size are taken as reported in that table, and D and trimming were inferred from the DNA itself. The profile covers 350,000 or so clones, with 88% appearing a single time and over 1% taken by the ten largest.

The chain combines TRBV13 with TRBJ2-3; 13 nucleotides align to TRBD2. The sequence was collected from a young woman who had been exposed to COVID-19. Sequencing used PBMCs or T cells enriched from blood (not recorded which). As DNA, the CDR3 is TGTGCCAGCAGCCTGGGACTAGCGGGGTTCACAGATACGCAGTATTTT. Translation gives CASSLGLAGFTDTQYF.